Below are 20 T cell receptor beta chains sequenced from a single sample in a study of shared clonotypes between healthy human individuals. Libraries were prepared by immunoSEQ multiplex PCR; TCRdb keeps only in-frame clonotypes and omits some of them. Of 2 million to 2.5 million clones in the sample, about 90% were seen once. Material: naive CD4+ T cells from PBMCs. Subset of the sample: CD45RA+ positively selected. The receptors stem from a man aged 18-30 years in good health. Some clones in this sample may be carry-over from other donors' samples.

The chain uses TRBV13 and TRBJ2-7; 7 nucleotides line up with TRBD1. V gave up 5 bases and J gave up 2 bases; unmatched junction bases: 9. CDR1 is PRHDT, CDR2 FYEKMQ, per germline (reference sequence). The CDR3 loop spans 15 amino acids. The CDR3 spells CASSRGRTGPYEQYF. The DNA of the CDR3 is TGTGCCAGCAGCAGGGGCAGGACAGGACCCTACGAGCAGTACTTC.

This clone was seen a handful of times. The chain joins TRBV2 to TRBJ2-5; 8 bases agree with TRBD1. Unmatched junction bases numbered 10, after V lost 5 bases and J lost 5 bases. CDR1 and CDR2 (germline): SNHLY, FYNNEI. The CDR3 is 15 residues long. CDR3: CASSSLTGAQETQYF. The CDR3 bases are TGTGCCAGCAGTTCCCTGACAGGGGCCCAGGAGACCCAGTACTTC.

CDR3 region: CASSESKGTGTNQPQHF. The CDR3 DNA reads as TGCGCCAGCAGTGAGTCGAAAGGGACAGGGACTAATCAGCCCCAGCATTTT. The V call is TRBV10-2, the J call TRBJ1-5, with 9 bases matching TRBD1. The CDR3 has 17 amino acids. The V and J ends lost 0 bases and 4 bases, in that order; junction bases with no gene match: 7. Germline CDR1 and CDR2: WSHSY and SAAADI.

The chain is built from TRBV5-1 and TRBJ2-3, with TRBD2 as a possible D gene (8 bases). V lost 0 bases to trimming and J lost 8 bases, with 19 bases between them. This CDR3 is built from 16 residues. Germline values: CDR1 SGHRS, CDR2 YFSETQ. CDR3 protein: CASSLVAGGQEGTQYF. The CDR3 nucleotides read TGCGCCAGCAGCTTGGTGGCGGGAGGACAGGAAGGTACGCAGTATTTT.

This chain uses TRBV11-3 with TRBJ1-1, with D perhaps matching TRBD1 (6 bases). Deletions cut 2 bases from V and 1 base from J, with 8 bases between. Germline lookup yields CDR1 SGHNT and CDR2 YENEEA. CDR3 length: 14 residues. The CDR3 region is CASSLTGPNTEAFF. The CDR3 DNA sequence: TGTGCCAGCAGCTTAACAGGGCCGAACACTGAAGCTTTCTTT.

This chain links TRBV19 with TRBJ2-7; the D gene is possibly TRBD2 (6 bases). CDR1 LNHDA and CDR2 SQIVND come from the germline V gene (reference sequence). This CDR3 spans 15 amino acids. The V end was cut by 4 bases, the J end by 2 bases, with 15 bases between. In DNA form, the CDR3 reads TGTGCCAGTAGTAGGATGGGGACTGATCCCTACGAGCAGTACTTC. It codes for CASSRMGTDPYEQYF.

There are a few counts of this clone. J is TRBJ1-1 and V is TRBV28; the D is unclear. The CDR3 has 13 residues. CDR1 MDHEN and CDR2 SYDVKM come from the germline V gene. V lost 6 bases and J lost 8, with 16 bases in between. The CDR3 spells CASSPISVGEAFF. The DNA of the CDR3 is TGTGCCAGCAGCCCAATTTCAGTGGGGGAAGCTTTCTTT. The entire variable domain, with the rest obtained from reference TRBV28 and TRBJ1-1, is as follows: DVKVTQSSRYLVKRTGEKVFLECVQDMDHENMFWYRQDPGLGLRLIYFSYDVKMKEKGDIPEGYSVSREKKERFSLILESASTNQTSMYLCASSPISVGEAFFGQGTRLTVV.

This chain links TRBV4-1 with TRBJ1-4, with 9 bases identical to TRBD1. V lost 1 base, J lost 10 bases, and 10 bases stayed unmatched. In germline, CDR1 is MGHRA, CDR2 YSYEKL. There are 16 residues in the CDR3. The DNA for the CDR3 is TGCGCCAGCAGCCAAGCCGTGACAGGGGGTCAGATAAAACTGTTTTTT. Its protein is CASSQAVTGGQIKLFF.

The chain links TRBV25-1 to TRBJ2-1; 8 bases agree with TRBD1. CDR3 length: 17 residues. The V segment lost 3 bases and the J segment 2 bases; nucleotides outside the gene matches: 9. Germline lookup yields CDR1 MGHDK and CDR2 SYGVNS. For the CDR3, the DNA is TGTGCCAGCAGTGACCATCTCGGGACAGGAACCTACAATGAGCAGTTCTTC. Translating it yields CASSDHLGTGTYNEQFF.

The V gene is TRBV18, the J gene TRBJ2-2; D possibly corresponds to TRBD1 (6 bases). Germline V lookup: CDR1 KGHSH, CDR2 LQKENI. The germline V and J ends were trimmed by 5 bases and 7 bases, with 11 bases remaining between them. This CDR3 contains 13 residues. CDR3 protein: CASSSRTDGELFF. CDR3 in DNA: TGTGCCAGCTCATCACGGACAGACGGGGAGCTGTTTTTT.

This clone was seen a handful of times. In the same sample, other DNA sequences code for this CDR3. J is TRBJ1-5 and V is TRBV19, with D unresolved. This CDR3 spans 12 amino acids. Germline-derived CDR1 and CDR2 are LNHDA and SQIVND (reference sequence). The V gene lost 2 bases and the J gene lost 6 bases, with 5 bases spanning the gap. The CDR3 DNA sequence: TGTGCCAGTAGTATATTAGGTCAGCCCCAGCATTTT. It specifies CASSILGQPQHF.

The rearrangement uses TRBV12-5 and TRBJ1-5; D is perhaps TRBD1 (5 bases). CDR3 size: 16 residues. The germline gives CDR1 LGHNT, CDR2 FRNRAP. V was shortened by 5 bases and J by 5 bases, with 19 bases between the two germline ends. CDR3 in DNA: TGTGCTAGTGGTGAAAGACGGGGGACCTTTTATCAGCCCCAGCATTTT. Its protein is CASGERRGTFYQPQHF. Looking up the rest from reference TRBV12-5 and TRBJ1-5 gives the full variable domain: DARVTQTPRHKVTEMGQEVTMRCQPILGHNTVFWYRQTMMQGLELLAYFRNRAPLDDSGMPKDRFSAEMPDATLATLKIQPSEPRDSAVYFCASGERRGTFYQPQHFGDGTRLSIL.

The DNA for the CDR3 is TGTGCCAGCAGCCTAGGAGGGATAGCGGGTGAAAAACTGTTTTTT. Protein sequence: CASSLGGIAGEKLFF. The chain recombines TRBV7-3 with TRBJ1-4; D is uncertain. Trimming removed 5 bases at V and 7 bases at J, with 17 bases between. The CDR3 spans 15 residues. Germline CDR1 reads SGHTA; CDR2 reads FQGTGA.

The rearrangement links TRBV4-3 to TRBJ2-7; tentatively, D is TRBD1 or TRBD2 (5 bases each). CDR3 length: 14 amino acids. CDR1 LGHNA and CDR2 YSLEER come from the germline V gene. Trimming left V 1 base short and J 6 bases short, with 13 bases between. In DNA, the CDR3 is TGCGCCAGCAGCCAAGCCGGGACCGTCTTCGAGCAGTACTTC. Translated, it gives CASSQAGTVFEQYF.

This sequence joins TRBV11-3 and TRBJ2-1, with D uncertain. Germline values: CDR1 SGHNT, CDR2 YENEEA. Trimming cost V 5 bases and J 0 bases, with 14 bases left between them. The CDR3 loop spans 16 amino acids. CDR3 residues: CASSVDGISSYNEQFF. The CDR3 nucleotides are TGTGCCAGCAGCGTTGACGGCATAAGCTCCTACAATGAGCAGTTCTTC.

This clone was seen a handful of times. This specimen includes other DNA sequences encoding the same CDR3. V is TRBV5-1 and J is TRBJ1-1; D gene ambiguous. The CDR3 length is 14 residues. The germline V gene has CDR1 SGHRS and CDR2 YFSETQ. V was trimmed by 0 bases and J by 1 base, leaving 7 bases between them. The CDR3 protein is CASSLEQPNTEAFF. CDR3 nucleotides: TGCGCCAGCAGCTTGGAACAGCCGAACACTGAAGCTTTCTTT.

The CDR3 protein is CASSYVLRDEQYF. CDR3 sequence (DNA): TGTGCCAGCAGTTACGTTCTCAGGGACGAGCAGTACTTC. The rearrangement joins TRBV6-5 to TRBJ2-7, with a tentative D call TRBD1 (5 bases). V lost 2 bases and J lost 5, with 10 bases in between. This CDR3 spans 13 amino acids. Per the germline V gene, CDR1 is MNHEY and CDR2 is SVGAGI.

J is TRBJ2-3 and V is TRBV11-3; D is perhaps TRBD1 (5 bases). Germline values: CDR1 SGHNT, CDR2 YENEEA. Trimming left V 1 base short and J 6 bases short, with 5 bases between. CDR3 size: 12 residues. DNA for the CDR3: TGTGCCAGCAGCTTAGCAGGGGATACGCAGTATTTT. As protein: CASSLAGDTQYF.

The V call is TRBV19, the J call TRBJ2-7; 7 bases are a match to TRBD2. The germline CDR1 and CDR2 sequences are LNHDA and SQIVND (reference sequence). This CDR3 comprises 14 residues. The junction had 5 bases not matched to a gene; V was cut back by 5 bases and J by 1 base. The CDR3 sequence is CASSRSGTSYEQYF. The DNA of the CDR3 is TGTGCCAGTAGTCGAAGCGGGACTTCCTACGAGCAGTACTTC.

The chain is built from TRBV28 and TRBJ1-2, with a possible D match to TRBD1 (6 bases). V was shortened by 6 bases and J by 3 bases, with 17 bases between the two germline ends. Germline V gene lookup returns CDR1 MDHEN and CDR2 SYDVKM. The CDR3 consists of 15 residues. CDR3 coding DNA: TGTGCCAGCAGAACTCCAGGGGTTAGGGACTATGGCTACACCTTC. This codes for CASRTPGVRDYGYTF.